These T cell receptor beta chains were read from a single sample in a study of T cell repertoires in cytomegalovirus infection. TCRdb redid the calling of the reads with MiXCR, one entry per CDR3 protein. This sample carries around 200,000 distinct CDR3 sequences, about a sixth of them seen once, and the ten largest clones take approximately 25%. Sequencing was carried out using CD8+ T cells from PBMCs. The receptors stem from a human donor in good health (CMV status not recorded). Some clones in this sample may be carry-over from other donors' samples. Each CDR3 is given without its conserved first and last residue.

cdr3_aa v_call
ASSQDMGASYEQY TRBV4-1
ASSFGAGTGELF TRBV5-6
ASSRGLAGWSYEQY TRBV7-6
ASSYDGTGGGQPQH TRBV6-2/TRBV6-3
ASSLGLHYGYT TRBV7-2
ASSKGPSGYT TRBV2
ASSQGAGSGPYNEQF TRBV14
SVDPNNEQF TRBV29-1
ASNPFPQINYGYT TRBV7-9
ASSYDRGLYYEQY TRBV11-2
ASSLNRGGESPLH TRBV7-2
ASSKKGLAGYNEQF TRBV6-5
ASSLWFNQPQH TRBV7-2
ASSRDGIGYEQY TRBV19
ASSTGNTDTQY TRBV6-2/TRBV6-3
ASSLGHFSGNTIY TRBV12-3/TRBV12-4
ASSLGGAEDTQY TRBV7-8
ASGWTGQYNEQF TRBV27
ASSQTGTVREQF TRBV18
ASSVGGRNTGELF TRBV7-9
ASSLWGQGTNTEAF TRBV28
ASSPGWGDTEAF TRBV5-6